The present T cell receptor beta chain was sequenced within a study of blood T cells in healthy people across ages. Study-wide findings and caveats: Since the PBMCs were unsorted, naive and antigen-experienced cells could not be conclusively compared.

Concerning this clonotype itself: As yet, its antigen is unknown.

Alongside a J-beta primer mix, a sample-barcoded 5' primer served in a second PCR lasting roughly 7 to 11 cycles. TCRdb independently ran MiXCR on the 5' RACE reads; one entry per CDR3 protein. The repertoire includes about 800,000 distinct CDR3 sequences, about 47% of them detected once, and around 18% sits in the top ten. Trimming shortened V by 3 bases and J by 0 bases, and 13 bases separated the two germline ends. CDR3 length: 16 residues. Germline CDR1 SGHKS, CDR2 YYEKEE (reference sequence). Sample: blood. The chain employs TRBV5-5 and TRBJ2-1; D is perhaps TRBD2 (5 bases). This receptor was obtained from an elderly man in good health. CDR3 nucleotide sequence: TGTGCCAGCAGCTCCTCGACGGGATTCTCCTACAATGAGCAGTTCTTC. Its protein product is CASSSSTGFSYNEQFF.